Following are 3 T cell receptor beta chains from one sample sequenced in a study of liver allograft versus peripheral blood T cells. About the study: Comparisons were made between T cell receptor repertoires found in transplanted livers and those circulating in recipients' peripheral blood.

TCRdb fed the reads into MiXCR, producing one record per CDR3 protein. Here the sample spans over 3,500 distinct CDR3 sequences, about a sixth being singletons. These TCRs come from a human patient who had a liver transplant. Some T cells may possibly be graft donor cells.

The chain joins TRBV15 to TRBJ2-5; 7 bases agree with TRBD2. This CDR3 has 14 amino acids. V lost 0 bases and J lost 5; bases outside the gene matches: 3. The germline V gene has CDR1 LNHNV and CDR2 YYDKDF (reference sequence). CDR3 DNA: TGTGCCACCAGCAGAGATCGGGGAGGGGAGACCCAGTACTTC. This encodes CATSRDRGGETQYF.

This clonotype is labeled as medium-sized. V gene TRBV7-2 combines with J gene TRBJ2-1; tentatively, D is TRBD1 (5 bases). The CDR3 has 14 amino acids. The V and J ends lost 3 bases and 7 bases respectively, with 13 bases between them. Germline V lookup: CDR1 SGHTA, CDR2 FQGNSA. The CDR3 sequence is CASSFYQGRNEQFF. Here the CDR3 DNA reads TGTGCCAGCAGCTTTTATCAGGGAAGGAATGAGCAGTTCTTC.

This clonotype rates as medium-sized. V gene TRBV6-6 combines with J gene TRBJ1-2, with a tentative D call TRBD1 (6 bases). V lost 4 bases to trimming and J lost 4 bases, with 10 bases between them. Germline V gene data show CDR1 as MNHNY and CDR2 as SVGAGI (reference sequence). The length of the CDR3 is 13 residues. The CDR3 bases are TGTGCCAGCAGTTCGCAGGGGACCTATGGCTACACCTTC. This encodes CASSSQGTYGYTF.